This entry lists 9 T cell receptor beta chains sequenced from one sample in a study of T-cell reconstitution after alpha-beta-depleted transplantation in children. Library preparation (for TCRbeta) was performed with unique molecular identifiers. TCRdb re-called the PCR reads through MiXCR, storing one row per CDR3 protein. This sample yields about 200,000 distinct CDR3 sequences, of which roughly 6% are seen a single time; under 5% belongs to the top ten. Sequencing was performed on PBMCs, taken before TCRalphabeta/CD19-depleted stem cell transplant. The receptor source for this set is a girl under two years old with combined immunodeficiency, due to receive a stem cell transplant.

This clonotype was observed at least ten times. V gene TRBV7-9 combines with J gene TRBJ2-7, with D maybe TRBD1 (7 bases). Germline V CDR1 and CDR2: SEHNR, FQNEAQ (reference sequence). V was pared by 6 bases and J by 3 bases, with 18 bases between. CDR3 length: 15 residues. The CDR3 DNA follows: TGTGCCAGCAGGCCCGACAGGGAGGCCTACTACGAGCAGTACTTC. It is translated as CASRPDREAYYEQYF.

This clonotype was counted many times. The rearrangement uses TRBV29-1 and TRBJ1-2; 9 bases map to TRBD1. This CDR3 is 12 amino acids long. Germline assignment: CDR1 SQVTM and CDR2 ANQGSEA. After removal of 8 bases from V and 8 bases from J, the junction contained 9 bases not matched to a gene. In nucleotides, the CDR3 is TGCAGCATTCCGGGACAGGGAAACGGCTACACCTTC. Encoded protein: CSIPGQGNGYTF.

This clonotype came up many times. This chain uses TRBV20-1 with TRBJ1-1; TRBD1 might be the D (5 bases). V was pared by 3 bases and J by 7 bases, with 15 bases between. CDR1 is DFQATT and CDR2 is SNEGSKA in the germline V gene (reference sequence). The CDR3 runs to 13 residues. The CDR3 bases are TGCAGTGCTAGCCAGACAGTTTTGGGTGAAGCTTTCTTT. Protein product: CSASQTVLGEAFF.

The table lists this clonotype with many counts. This chain joins TRBV7-3 and TRBJ2-1; 10 bases line up with TRBD1. After removal of 1 base from V and 3 bases from J, the junction contained 9 bases not matched to a gene. Germline CDR1 SGHTA, CDR2 FQGTGA. This CDR3 region has 18 residues. CDR3 residues: CASSLIGGQGVGYNEQFF. The CDR3 region has the DNA TGTGCCAGCAGCTTAATAGGCGGACAGGGGGTAGGCTACAATGAGCAGTTCTTC.

The genes are TRBV4-3 and TRBJ2-3; 8 bases map to TRBD2. This CDR3 comprises 19 residues. The germline V gene encodes CDR1 LGHNA and CDR2 YSLEER. V was clipped by 0 bases and J by 0 bases; unmatched bases: 11. The CDR3 DNA sequence: TGCGCCAGCAGCCAAGACGATATAGCGGGGCGGTATAGCACAGATACGCAGTATTTT. As protein: CASSQDDIAGRYSTDTQYF.

The chain carries TRBV4-1 and TRBJ1-1, with 7 nucleotides matching TRBD1. The ends lost 2 bases at V and 1 base at J; junction bases unmatched: 4. CDR3 length: 15 residues. Germline CDR1 is MGHRA and CDR2 is YSYEKL. In DNA form, the CDR3 reads TGCGCCAGCAGCCAAACAGGGGCTTCGAACACTGAAGCTTTCTTT. Translated, it gives CASSQTGASNTEAFF.

This clonotype has a count of ten or more. V and J are TRBV4-1 and TRBJ2-7; TRBD2 matches at 10 bases. CDR1 is MGHRA, CDR2 YSYEKL, per germline. V shed 5 bases, J shed 5 bases, and the junction held 6 bases outside the gene matches. The CDR3 consists of 14 residues. CDR3 amino acids: CASSSSGRGNEQYF. In nucleotides, the CDR3 is TGCGCCAGCAGCTCAAGCGGGAGGGGCAACGAGCAGTACTTC.

In this sample, this clonotype turned up a few times. The rearrangement joins TRBV18 to TRBJ2-1; 8 nucleotides line up with TRBD2. The CDR3 is made up of 16 amino acids. V dropped 5 bases and J dropped 0; count of bases not matched to a gene: 6. Germline V gene sequence: CDR1 KGHSH, CDR2 LQKENI. CDR3 in DNA: TGTGCCAGCTCAAAAACGGGGGGGAGCTCCTACAATGAGCAGTTCTTC. Translating it yields CASSKTGGSSYNEQFF. Full variable domain (missing parts from reference TRBV18 and TRBJ2-1): NAGVMQNPRHLVRRRGQEARLRCSPMKGHSHVYWYRQLPEEGLKFMVYLQKENIIDESGMPKERFSAEFPKEGPSILRIQQVVRGDSAAYFCASSKTGGSSYNEQFFGPGTRLTVL.

This clonotype was counted at least ten times. The chain employs TRBV5-1 and TRBJ2-7; D gene unclear. Germline V lookup: CDR1 SGHRS, CDR2 YFSETQ. This CDR3 comprises 14 residues. V lost 3 bases and J lost 0, with 10 bases in between. The DNA for the CDR3 is TGCGCCAGCAGCTCGGACGGTTACTCCTACGAGCAGTACTTC. It yields the protein CASSSDGYSYEQYF.